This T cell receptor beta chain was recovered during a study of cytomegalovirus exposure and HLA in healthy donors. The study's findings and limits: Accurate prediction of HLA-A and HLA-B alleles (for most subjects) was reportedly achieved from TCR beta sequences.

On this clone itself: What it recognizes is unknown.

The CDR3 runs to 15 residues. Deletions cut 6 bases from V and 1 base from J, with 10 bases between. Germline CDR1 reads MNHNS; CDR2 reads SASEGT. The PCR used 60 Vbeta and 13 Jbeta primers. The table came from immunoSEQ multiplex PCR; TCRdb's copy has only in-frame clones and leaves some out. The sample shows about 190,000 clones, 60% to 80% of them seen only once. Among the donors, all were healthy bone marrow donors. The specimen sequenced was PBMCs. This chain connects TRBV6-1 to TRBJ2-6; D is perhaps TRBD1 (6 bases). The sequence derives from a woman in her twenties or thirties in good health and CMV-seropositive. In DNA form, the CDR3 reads TGTGCCAGCAGGGCAACAGGGTCTGGGGCCAACGTCCTGACTTTC. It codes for CASRATGSGANVLTF.